This entry is about one T cell receptor (beta chain). The data were taken from a study of T cell responses to AZD1222 COVID-19 vaccine. The data were produced by immunoSEQ multiplex PCR, yet TCRdb's version contains in-frame clones alone and is incomplete. The sample holds some 150,000 clones, about 87% seen once. The length of the CDR3 is 17 residues. Per the germline V gene, CDR1 is SGHRS and CDR2 is YFSETQ. V was pared by 5 bases and J by 0 bases, with 15 bases between. The material was peripheral blood, obtained on day 0 of AZD1222 vaccination. The chain links TRBV5-1 to TRBJ1-6, with a tentative D call TRBD1 (6 bases). The receptor was isolated from an adult in good health. The CDR3 is CASRPRGLGSYNSPLHF. Written as DNA, the CDR3 is TGCGCCAGCAGACCTCGGGGGCTGGGCTCCTATAATTCACCCCTCCACTTT.